This TCR beta chain was recorded in a study of post-analysis software for immune sequencing data (dated by TCRdb to between 2014 and 2017). In the study overall: The recorded disease courses included relapsing-remitting, secondary progressive and progressive-relapsing multiple sclerosis, and some patients had no subtype annotation. The patient repertoires were set against around eleven previously published healthy control repertoires from donors whose ages ranged from roughly 6 to 27 years. A subset of samples was prepared in parallel using single-end sample barcoding, then pooled and co-amplified after Illumina adapter ligation. The paper as a whole reports these results and caveats: Normalized Chao1 diversity was significantly lower in multiple sclerosis patients than controls, suggesting substantial peripheral T-cell clonal expansion. The control group was slightly older than the multiple sclerosis patient group. Strong co-clustering of samples prepared in the same batch was shown by direct clustering with F measure, prompting a batch-effect correction. Significantly higher frequencies in patients than in controls were found for five or six TRBV segments, including TRBV5-6, TRBV5-1 and TRBV20-1.

To demonstrate the VDJtools post-analysis software, TCR beta repertoires were profiled from the peripheral blood of about 13 young patients with multiple sclerosis. The multiple sclerosis patients were children and adolescents between roughly 6 and 17 years of age. The CDR3 runs 13 residues from the cysteine to the phenylalanine. Kept here is only the CDR3 DNA, which spans 39 bases and is read in frame from base 1. The V and J ends are trimmed by 7 bases and 3 bases, leaving 9 bases between them. The germline V gene encodes CDR1 MDHEN and CDR2 SYDVKM. Preparation of the library involved PCR. The sequencing machine was an Illumina HiSeq 2500. To reduce PCR and sequencing biases, unique molecular identifiers were incorporated into the TCR beta cDNA libraries. Every 1 to 10 million input T cells yielded approximately 500,000 cDNA molecules, meaning each molecule approximated one T cell. The patient libraries were prepared and sequenced using the same protocol as the earlier healthy control dataset. Within a given batch, samples were prepared together, multiplexed and sequenced on the same HiSeq lane. Processing in the source paper ran as follows. MIGEC handled the raw barcoded reads, throwing out single-read molecular identifier groups before consensus assembly and CDR3 extraction. VDJtools was used for post-analysis of the clonotype tables, with diversity normalized by down-sampling every dataset to the smallest sample size. In repertoire overlap clustering, CDR3 amino acid sequences, but not nucleotide sequences, were matched to correct batch-related cross-sample contamination. TCRdb reprocessed the public reads (quality trimming at Q25 with fastp, clone calling with MiXCR) and kept in-frame beta chains. Rows are combined by CDR3 protein, so each entry shows the most common genes and DNA. TCRdb's processing, not the authors' own work, is the source of the V and J calls. The sample table holds around 400,000 distinct CDR3 sequences, of which approximately 38% were seen once. The top ten hold approximately 7.7% of the sample.

This clonotype was counted many times. Its specific antigen is unknown. Base qualities were left out, and no much larger clone turns up one base away. The source material was blood. This clonotype originated in a girl aged 2-9 years with multiple sclerosis. This receptor chain uses TRBV28 and TRBJ2-2, with a weak D call of TRBD1 (6 bases match). The sequenced DNA: TGTGCCAGCATGGCAGGGGACACCGGGGAGCTGTTTTTT. It translates as CASMAGDTGELFF.